These 14 T cell receptor beta chains came from one sample sequenced in a study of STAT5B mutations in CD4+ large granular lymphocyte leukemia. Generated by immunoSEQ multiplex PCR, the TCRdb table keeps only in-frame clones and is missing some. The sample holds about 30,000 clones, more than 60% seen once. Sequenced input: CD4+ T cells from blood buffy coats. These receptor sequences come from a human donor in good health.

This chain uses TRBV7-3 with TRBJ2-1; the match to TRBD1 covers 7 bases. CDR1 is SGHTA, CDR2 FQGTGA, per germline. This CDR3 is built from 16 residues. V shed 6 bases and J 0 bases; nucleotides not matched to a gene: 8. The CDR3 is CASSPQGGLSYNEQFF. Written as DNA, the CDR3 is TGTGCCAGCAGTCCCCAAGGGGGCCTCTCCTACAATGAGCAGTTCTTC.

The V call is TRBV15, the J call TRBJ2-1; 9 bases match TRBD1. This CDR3 contains 15 residues. With V trimmed by 5 bases and J by 3 bases, 5 bases remained unmatched. Germline V gene lookup returns CDR1 LNHNV and CDR2 YYDKDF (reference sequence). The CDR3 protein is CATSGTGIHYNEQFF. The CDR3 nucleotides read TGTGCCACCAGCGGGACAGGGATTCACTACAATGAGCAGTTCTTC.

This clone was found a few times. This chain links TRBV19 with TRBJ1-5, with D possibly matching TRBD1 (5 bases). The CDR3 spans 16 residues. Deletions cut 5 bases from V and 6 bases from J, with 20 bases between. The germline V gene has CDR1 LNHDA and CDR2 SQIVND (reference sequence). The CDR3, as DNA: TGTGCCAGTAGTCGTCCCCCGGGCGGGGGGGGTCAGCCCCAGCATTTT. This codes for CASSRPPGGGGQPQHF.

The chain has TRBV6-6 and TRBJ2-1, with 10 bases identical to TRBD1. CDR3 length equals 16 residues. V shed 0 bases and J 7 bases; nucleotides not matched to a gene: 6. The germline CDR1 and CDR2 sequences are MNHNY and SVGAGI (reference sequence). The CDR3 region is CASSYSWDRGRNEQFF. The CDR3 coding sequence is TGTGCCAGCAGTTACTCGTGGGACAGGGGCCGGAATGAGCAGTTCTTC.

DNA of the CDR3: TGTGCCAGCAGCCGCCAAACTGGATACTACGAGCAGTACTTC. This codes for CASSRQTGYYEQYF. This sequence joins TRBV5-4 and TRBJ2-7, with D unclear. CDR1 is SGHNT, CDR2 YYREEE, per germline (reference sequence). V dropped 4 bases and J dropped 3 bases, with 14 bases sitting between them. The CDR3 loop spans 14 amino acids.

This chain joins TRBV11-2 and TRBJ2-1, with D maybe TRBD2 (6 bases). V lost 4 bases to trimming and J lost 6 bases, with 13 bases between them. Looked up from germline, CDR1 is SGHAT and CDR2 is FQNNGV. The CDR3 has 14 amino acids. CDR3 sequence (DNA): TGTGCCAGCAGCTCCAGACTAGTAGGCAATGAGCAGTTCTTC. This sequence encodes CASSSRLVGNEQFF.

The chain couples TRBV5-1 to TRBJ2-6; no firm D call. CDR3 length: 15 residues. Germline loops: CDR1 SGHRS, CDR2 YFSETQ. V was trimmed by 0 bases and J by 2 bases, leaving 6 bases between them. In DNA, the CDR3 is TGCGCCAGCAGCTTGGATGGTGCTGGGGCCAACGTCCTGACTTTC. Its protein product is CASSLDGAGANVLTF.

This chain uses TRBV7-9 with TRBJ2-7, with D hard to call. Trimming took off 1 base at V and 1 base at J, with 11 bases between the two ends. CDR1 and CDR2 (germline): SEHNR, FQNEAQ (reference sequence). This CDR3 spans 15 amino acids. This chain's CDR3 is CASSLVSGFSYEQYF. In DNA, the CDR3 is TGTGCCAGCAGCTTAGTGTCCGGGTTTTCCTACGAGCAGTACTTC.

The chain combines TRBV7-2 with TRBJ1-1; TRBD1 matches at 7 bases. The junction had 6 bases not matched to a gene; V was cut back by 5 bases and J by 3 bases. The CDR3 length is 14 residues. Germline loops: CDR1 SGHTA, CDR2 FQGNSA. CDR3 sequence reads: CASSTRDRHTEAFF. The CDR3 DNA reads TGTGCCAGCAGCACCCGGGACAGACACACTGAAGCTTTCTTT.

The chain is built from TRBV2 and TRBJ1-5, with D unresolved. This CDR3 has 14 residues. In germline, CDR1 is SNHLY, CDR2 FYNNEI. The V and J ends lost 4 bases and 0 bases respectively, with 7 bases between them. CDR3 sequence (DNA): TGTGCCAGCAGTGGGTTTTATAGCAATCAGCCCCAGCATTTT. This encodes CASSGFYSNQPQHF.

The chain has TRBV6-5 and TRBJ1-4, with D possibly matching TRBD1 (5 bases). V was pared by 7 bases and J by 10 bases, with 19 bases between. In germline, CDR1 is MNHEY, CDR2 SVGAGI. This CDR3 has 14 residues. The CDR3 spells CASTLRDPGGKLFF. The DNA for the CDR3 is TGTGCCAGCACTCTCCGGGACCCGGGCGGAAAACTGTTTTTT.

This rearrangement joins TRBV11-2 to TRBJ2-3; D gene unclear. The CDR3 covers 13 residues. Germline CDR1 SGHAT, CDR2 FQNNGV. Trimming cost V 1 base and J 4 bases, with 6 bases left between them. CDR3 DNA: TGTGCCAGCAGCTTAGTTGGGCCAGATACGCAGTATTTT. Translating it yields CASSLVGPDTQYF.

V is TRBV19 and J is TRBJ1-3, with D unresolved. V dropped 2 bases and J dropped 8 bases, with 7 bases sitting between them. Germline values: CDR1 LNHDA, CDR2 SQIVND (reference sequence). The CDR3 has 12 residues. Here the CDR3 reads CASSIFEDTIYF. The CDR3 DNA sequence: TGTGCCAGTAGTATATTCGAGGACACCATATATTTT.

J is TRBJ2-7 and V is TRBV11-1; D tentatively fits TRBD1 or TRBD2 (5 bases each). The CDR3 is made up of 12 amino acids. Trimming took 8 bases from V and 0 from J, leaving 8 bases between them. Per germline, CDR1 SGHAT and CDR2 FQDESV (reference sequence). CDR3 region: CASGDGSYEQYF. DNA for the CDR3: TGTGCCAGCGGGGACGGCTCCTACGAGCAGTACTTC.